The 8 T cell receptor beta chains presented below share a single source sample, sequenced in a study of CD8 T cells in Susac syndrome (dated by TCRdb to the late 2010s). Library preparation used the immunoSEQ multiplex PCR assay. RNA was extracted using the RNeasy kit, and about 0.45 to 1 microgram was reverse transcribed with random hexamers. TCRdb reprocessing: public reads trimmed at Q25 with fastp, clones called with MiXCR, in-frame beta chains kept. Here each entry gathers all rows of one CDR3 protein and keeps the most common genes and DNA. The sample yields 95,000 to 150,000 distinct CDR3 sequences; 90% to 95% were counted once. The top ten clones comprise roughly 0.32% of the sample. Input material: CD8+ T cells from PBMCs. The origin of the receptors is a human donor with multiple sclerosis.

The genes are TRBV27 and TRBJ2-7, with 8 bases that match TRBD1. Germline CDR1 is MNHEY and CDR2 is SMNVEV (reference sequence). The V and J ends lost 6 bases and 1 base, in that order; junction bases with no gene match: 17. The CDR3 is made up of 18 amino acids. The CDR3 bases are TGTGCCAGCAGCCCCGGGACAGGCCGCGGACCGGCGTCCTACGAGCAGTACGTC. This gives the protein CASSPGTGRGPASYEQYV.

The V gene is TRBV30, the J gene TRBJ1-4; D gene uncertain. Deletions cut 1 base from V and 8 bases from J, with 14 bases between. Germline CDR1 GTSNPN, CDR2 SVGIG (reference sequence). The CDR3 is 14 amino acids. In DNA form, the CDR3 reads TGTGCCTGGAGTGCCCCGGACTGGAGGGAAAAACTGTTTTTT. Protein: CAWSAPDWREKLFF.

The chain uses TRBV9 and TRBJ2-3, with 9 bases identical to TRBD2. The CDR3 sequence is 16 residues long. Germline CDR1 and CDR2: SGDLS and YYNGEE. Losses at the gene ends were 0 bases for V and 5 bases for J; bases not matched to a gene: 7. The CDR3 DNA reads as TGTGCCAGCAGCGTAGGCGGGAGGGCCGGAAGAGATACGCAGTATTTT. Encoded protein: CASSVGGRAGRDTQYF.

The rearrangement joins TRBV10-2 to TRBJ1-1, with 9 bases fitting TRBD1. Germline CDR1 reads WSHSY; CDR2 reads SAAADI. The CDR3 spans 16 residues. V shed 6 bases, J shed 1 base, and the junction held 9 bases outside the gene matches. CDR3 in amino acids: CASRMPPGQGNTEAFF. DNA of the CDR3: TGCGCCAGCAGGATGCCCCCGGGACAGGGGAACACTGAAGCTTTCTTT.

The rearrangement links TRBV7-9 to TRBJ2-1; D may be TRBD2 (5 bases). CDR3 length: 12 amino acids. Germline assignment: CDR1 SEHNR and CDR2 FQNEAQ (reference sequence). The V gene lost 5 bases and the J gene lost 10 bases, with 12 bases spanning the gap. The chain's CDR3 is CASSRSGTEQFF. Here the CDR3 DNA reads TGTGCCAGCAGCCGCAGCGGTACAGAGCAGTTCTTC.

This rearrangement joins TRBV7-8 to TRBJ2-7, with D possibly being TRBD1 or TRBD2 (5 bases each). V was cut by 2 bases and J by 0 bases, with 8 bases left in between. Germline-derived CDR1 and CDR2 are SGHVS and FQNEAQ. The CDR3 extends over 14 amino acids. DNA of the CDR3: TGTGCCAGCAGCTTAAGTGGGGGCTCCTACGAGCAGTACTTC. Residues: CASSLSGGSYEQYF.

This clonotype was found once. The chain carries TRBV5-6 and TRBJ2-1; 7 positions agree with TRBD2. Germline V gene sequence: CDR1 SGHDT, CDR2 YYEEEE. J lost 5 bases, V lost 2 bases, and 7 bases had no gene match. The CDR3 is 15 residues long. The CDR3 DNA reads as TGTGCCAGCAGCTTTGGGAGCGGGACCCACAATGAGCAGTTCTTC. Translation: CASSFGSGTHNEQFF.

The chain combines TRBV4-1 with TRBJ2-7, with D tentatively TRBD1 (5 bases). Trimming removed 0 bases from V and 2 bases from J, with 11 bases in between. Germline CDR1 and CDR2: MGHRA and YSYEKL. The CDR3 totals 15 residues. Written as DNA, the CDR3 is TGCGCCAGCAGCCAAGACCTCAGGGCGGCCTACGAGCAGTACGTC. Amino acids: CASSQDLRAAYEQYV.